Each of the 15 T cell receptor beta chains below was sequenced from the same sample in a study of shared clonotypes between healthy human individuals. Assay used: immunoSEQ multiplex PCR; TCRdb lists only in-frame clones, some missing. The sample contains under 200,000 clones, about 93% of which appear only once. Specimen: naive CD4+ T cells sorted from blood. Subset noted: CD45RA+ positively selected. The receptors were gathered from a woman younger than 45 in good health.

V gene TRBV28 combines with J gene TRBJ2-7; 9 bases agree with TRBD1. The CDR3 extends over 16 amino acids. Germline CDR1 MDHEN, CDR2 SYDVKM. V gave up 2 bases and J gave up 4 bases; unmatched junction bases: 9. The CDR3 is CASSLPGQGLIYEQYF. The CDR3, as DNA: TGTGCCAGCAGTTTACCGGGACAGGGTCTAATATACGAGCAGTACTTC.

This chain joins TRBV7-8 and TRBJ1-1; 7 bases align to TRBD1. The CDR3 covers 14 residues. J was trimmed by 4 bases and V by 4 bases; bases with no gene match: 6. Germline V gives CDR1 SGHVS, CDR2 FQNEAQ. The CDR3, as DNA: TGTGCCAGCAGCTACGGACAGGCCGGCACTGAAGCTTTCTTT. This codes for CASSYGQAGTEAFF.

This chain connects TRBV7-9 to TRBJ1-2; 10 nucleotides match TRBD1. CDR1 and CDR2 from the germline V gene are SEHNR and FQNEAQ (reference sequence). CDR3 size: 16 residues. V dropped 4 bases and J dropped 2; count of bases not matched to a gene: 7. Here the CDR3 reads CASSSPGQGTNYGYTF. CDR3 DNA: TGTGCCAGCAGCTCCCCGGGACAGGGGACGAACTATGGCTACACCTTC.

The V call is TRBV2, the J call TRBJ1-5; D not certain. The V end was cut by 2 bases, the J end by 0 bases, with 5 bases between. The germline V gene encodes CDR1 SNHLY and CDR2 FYNNEI. The CDR3 extends over 14 amino acids. For the CDR3, the DNA is TGTGCCAGCAGTGAACGCAGTAGCAATCAGCCCCAGCATTTT. Protein sequence: CASSERSSNQPQHF.

This rearrangement joins TRBV5-1 to TRBJ1-1; 12 bases agree with TRBD1. Trimming cost V 3 bases and J 7 bases; bases outside gene matches: 7. Germline values: CDR1 SGHRS, CDR2 YFSETQ. This CDR3 contains 15 residues. CDR3 nucleotide sequence: TGCGCCAGCAGCTCGACCGGGACAGGGGGCGTTGAAGCTTTCTTT. Translating it yields CASSSTGTGGVEAFF.

Only one count was recorded for this clone. CDR3 residues: CASSERTQETQYF. The DNA of the CDR3 is TGTGCCAGCTCGGAGCGGACACAAGAGACCCAGTACTTC. V gene TRBV18 combines with J gene TRBJ2-5; D could derive from TRBD1 or TRBD2 (5 bases each). The CDR3 consists of 13 residues. Trimming shortened V by 6 bases and J by 2 bases, and 10 bases separated the two germline ends. Germline loops: CDR1 KGHSH, CDR2 LQKENI.

The chain recombines TRBV6-6 with TRBJ2-7; 10 bases align to TRBD2. There are 16 residues in the CDR3. Germline V lookup: CDR1 MNHNY, CDR2 SVGAGI (reference sequence). Trimming took 5 bases from V and 5 from J; bases not matched to a gene: 12. Written as DNA, the CDR3 is TGTGCCAGCAGTCGAAATGAACTAGCGGGATACGACGAGCAGTACTTC. Amino acid sequence: CASSRNELAGYDEQYF.

Notes on this clone: The same CDR3 also results from other DNA sequences found in this sample. This chain joins TRBV28 and TRBJ2-7; D gene unclear. The CDR3 extends over 12 amino acids. V was trimmed by 3 bases and J by 2 bases, leaving 5 bases between them. CDR1 MDHEN and CDR2 SYDVKM come from the germline V gene. The CDR3 protein is CASSLRPYEQYF. The CDR3 bases are TGTGCCAGCAGTTTGCGGCCCTACGAGCAGTACTTC.

The rearrangement links TRBV7-9 to TRBJ1-2; the D is unclear. Germline V gene sequence: CDR1 SEHNR, CDR2 FQNEAQ (reference sequence). The CDR3 is 13 amino acids. V was shortened by 2 bases and J by 2 bases, with 6 bases between the two germline ends. CDR3 in DNA: TGTGCCAGCAGCTTAACCAGGAACTATGGCTACACCTTC. Translating it yields CASSLTRNYGYTF.

This chain connects TRBV28 to TRBJ1-1; perhaps TRBD1 as D (5 bases). The CDR3 covers 14 residues. Germline CDR1 MDHEN, CDR2 SYDVKM. The V and J ends lost 5 bases and 9 bases respectively, with 19 bases between them. CDR3 in DNA: TGTGCCAGCAGTCCCCGACAGCTGTTGCCTAAAGCTTTCTTT. It specifies CASSPRQLLPKAFF.

The V gene is TRBV5-1, the J gene TRBJ2-2; D tentatively reads TRBD1 or TRBD2 (5 bases each). The CDR3 runs to 15 residues. From germline, CDR1 is SGHRS and CDR2 YFSETQ. Trimming left V 0 bases short and J 5 bases short, with 11 bases between. DNA for the CDR3: TGCGCCAGCAGCTTGGCCCGAGGGGAAACCGGGGAGCTGTTTTTT. Encoded protein: CASSLARGETGELFF.

The gene calls are TRBV16 and TRBJ2-2; tentative D call: TRBD2 (5 bases). Trimming cost V 3 bases and J 2 bases, with 13 bases left between them. The length of the CDR3 is 16 residues. The germline gives CDR1 KGHSY, CDR2 FQNENV. The CDR3 DNA sequence: TGTGCCAGCAGCCACGGTCCCGGGATTAACACCGGGGAGCTGTTTTTT. It specifies CASSHGPGINTGELFF.

The chain joins TRBV6-1 to TRBJ1-2, with D uncertain. The CDR3 consists of 12 residues. Trimming shortened V by 0 bases and J by 7 bases, and 6 bases separated the two germline ends. The germline V gene encodes CDR1 MNHNS and CDR2 SASEGT. The CDR3 reads CASSEARGGYTF. CDR3 nucleotides: TGTGCCAGCAGTGAAGCGCGGGGTGGCTACACCTTC.

The chain has TRBV2 and TRBJ2-1; tentatively, D is TRBD2 (6 bases). Germline V lookup: CDR1 SNHLY, CDR2 FYNNEI. V lost 5 bases and J 0 bases, leaving 14 bases between the germline ends. This CDR3 is 16 amino acids long. The DNA of the CDR3 is TGTGCCAGCAGTTCCGGGACTTTCAGCTCCTACAATGAGCAGTTCTTC. Protein sequence: CASSSGTFSSYNEQFF.

The chain carries TRBV25-1 and TRBJ1-6; TRBD1 is a possible D gene (6 bases). CDR3 length equals 15 residues. Trimming took off 6 bases at V and 9 bases at J, with 18 bases between the two ends. Germline V gives CDR1 MGHDK, CDR2 SYGVNS. The CDR3 spells CASSPEAGAPSPLHF. CDR3 coding DNA: TGTGCCAGCAGCCCCGAAGCAGGGGCGCCTTCACCCCTCCACTTT.